Below, one T cell receptor beta chain is given with its context. Using immunoSEQ multiplex PCR, the repertoire was profiled, and TCRdb retains in-frame clones only, with some absent. The repertoire holds a few million clones, just over 90% seen once, with 1.5% to 2% in the top ten. CDR1 and CDR2 from the germline V gene are MNHEY and SMNVEV (reference sequence). The CDR3 consists of 14 residues. The V and J ends lost 1 base and 4 bases respectively, with 11 bases between them. The data originate from a study of shared clonotypes between healthy human individuals. Positive CCR7 selection of CD45RO-negative cells yielded the naive CD8 cells, and terminally differentiated effector memory CD45RA+ cells were excluded.

The origin of this receptor is a man younger than 35 in good health. Some clones in this sample may be carry-over from other donors' samples. The source material was naive CD8+ T cells from PBMCs. This sequence joins TRBV27 and TRBJ2-7, with TRBD1 as a possible D gene (5 bases). CDR3 loop: CASSLWGRSYEQYF. CDR3 in DNA: TGTGCCAGCAGTTTATGGGGCAGGAGTTACGAGCAGTACTTC.